The T cell receptor beta chain described here comes from a study of blood T cell repertoires in COVID-19 (dated by TCRdb to the early 2020s). For context, the study as a whole: Samples from collaborators originated in the United States, Italy and Spain and spanned both the acute and convalescent phases of COVID-19. A de-identified subject ID, COVID-19 status, age in years and sex were almost always included in the sample metadata. The repertoires were released in a freely available public database intended as a resource for research on the immune response to SARS-CoV-2. Samples were obtained from the ongoing ImmuneRACE study (first 160 participants) and from about 1,300 subjects provided by 6 global collaborators. Subjects who had been exposed to COVID-19, were actively infected with it, or had recovered from it provided the deeply sampled blood TCRbeta repertoires that made up the dataset. HLA class I and class II types, where available, came from metadata supplied by the sample provider rather than from assay-based typing. The material from the prospective study consisted of cDNA or gDNA derived from T cells, B-cell-depleted T cells, or PBMCs. Results the study describes overall, beyond this receptor: The amount of clinical and demographic metadata varied by source and participant and was provided uncurated.

Enrolling through a virtual design, the prospective study's participants ranged in age from roughly 18 to 95 years and lived across 24 United States geographic areas. In the prospective study, cohorts were assigned on the basis of participant-reported clinical history obtained from a screening survey and a study questionnaire. In the prospective study, whole blood, serum and a nasopharyngeal or oropharyngeal swab were collected from each participant by mobile phlebotomists. Prospective study participants could optionally give additional blood draws and questionnaires over an approximately 2-month period. Prospective study blood samples were shipped either frozen or at room temperature before DNA extraction. TCRbeta CDR3 regions were amplified from genomic DNA using the immunoSEQ Assay, a bias-controlled multiplex PCR. Per the source publication's procedure: Within the assay, amplification of reference gene primers was used to estimate how many nucleated cells each sample contained. Sequence reads were collapsed and filtered to measure the absolute abundance of every unique TCRbeta CDR3 rearrangement. For each sample, productive Simpson clonality was calculated as the square root of Simpson's diversity index over productive rearrangements. TCRdb stores this immuneACCESS table with in-frame sequences only. Part of the clones is absent; in the studies checked, under half of the shortfall reflects unresolved V genes, and no reason is known for the rest. D and trimming come from the DNA, and the V and J calls and clone size come from that table. This sample holds about 150,000 clones; 70% to 90% were observed only once. 1% to 1.5% of the sample is held by the ten biggest clonotypes.

CDR3 length: 15 amino acids, cysteine to phenylalanine. Left in the record is the CDR3 DNA by itself, 45 bases read in frame from the first base. From the germline V gene, CDR1 is MNHEY and CDR2 is SVGEGT. Clipping removes 6 bases from V and 2 bases from J, with 7 as the unmatched junction base count. A remark on this clone: Its antigen is currently not known. No much larger clone exists at a distance of one base, and base qualities are not known.

This clonotype was obtained from a woman aged 25-40 years with acute COVID-19. The sequencing sample was made of PBMCs or T cells enriched from blood (not recorded which). Recombination connected TRBV6-2 or TRBV6-3 to TRBJ1-5; TRBD1 lines up with 7 middle nucleotides. The sequence in DNA is TGTGCCAGCAGCCCCAGGGGGGCAGGCAATCAGCCCCAGCATTTT. This encodes CASSPRGAGNQPQHF.